The rows below give T cell receptor beta chains drawn from one sample of a study of cytomegalovirus exposure and HLA in healthy donors. Repertoires were generated with immunoSEQ multiplex PCR, while TCRdb's copy carries only in-frame clones and drops some. Among 150,000 to 200,000 clones listed, approximately 79% were seen once. Material: PBMCs. The origin of the receptors is a man aged 35 to 55 in good health and CMV-seronegative. Both conserved end residues are part of each CDR3. Each record gives: clone size, V gene, D gene, J gene, CDR3 protein, CDR3 DNA. D genes are given only for firm matches. Clone sizes are given selectively: once, few, many, or a class where the clone is expanded.

>-|TRBV5-1|-|TRBJ2-7
CASSPRGGTYEQYF
TGCGCCAGCAGCCCCCGAGGGGGAACCTACGAGCAGTACTTC
>-|TRBV5-4|-|TRBJ2-5
CASSFGMADQETQYF
TGTGCCAGCAGCTTCGGAATGGCGGACCAAGAGACCCAGTACTTC
>-|TRBV19|TRBD1|TRBJ1-5
CASSSQGSNQPQHF
TGTGCCAGTAGTTCACAGGGGTCCAATCAGCCCCAGCATTTT
>-|TRBV11-2|TRBD1|TRBJ1-3
CASSLVQRGPDLNTIYF
TGTGCCAGCAGCTTAGTGCAGAGGGGGCCCGACCTAAACACCATATATTTT
>-|TRBV27|-|TRBJ2-1
CASSLIVYNEQFF
TGTGCCAGCAGTTTAATAGTCTACAATGAGCAGTTCTTC
>-|TRBV5-5|-|TRBJ2-7
CASSLGDSGAFWEQYF
TGTGCCAGCAGCTTGGGGGACTCCGGTGCTTTTTGGGAGCAGTACTTC
>-|TRBV20-1|-|TRBJ1-2
CSASGFEGYTF
TGCAGTGCTAGCGGGTTCGAGGGCTACACCTTC
>once|TRBV5-1|-|TRBJ2-1
CASSLVEGYNEQFF
TGCGCCAGCAGCTTGGTCGAGGGCTACAATGAGCAGTTCTTC
>few|TRBV5-4|-|TRBJ2-3
CASSSLRQSTTDTQYF
TGTGCCAGCAGCTCCCTTCGACAGAGCACCACAGATACGCAGTATTTT
>-|TRBV19|-|TRBJ2-3
CASSTGTTSTDTQYF
TGTGCCAGTAGTACCGGGACAACTAGCACAGATACGCAGTATTTT
>-|TRBV27|TRBD2|TRBJ2-1
CASSALAGGPNEQFF
TGTGCCAGCAGTGCACTAGCGGGGGGGCCGAATGAGCAGTTCTTC
>-|TRBV7-8|-|TRBJ2-7
CASSPTLSYEQYF
TGTGCCAGCAGCCCGACACTCTCCTACGAGCAGTACTTC
>once|TRBV7-8|-|TRBJ2-2
CASSPRTGLPGELFF
TGTGCCAGCAGCCCCCGGACAGGACTACCCGGGGAGCTGTTTTTT
>-|TRBV29-1|-|TRBJ1-2
CSVGNGQEATYGYTF
TGCAGCGTTGGGAATGGACAAGAGGCCACATATGGCTACACCTTC
>-|TRBV2|TRBD1|TRBJ2-6
CASGDRGSGANVLTF
TGTGCCAGCGGGGACAGGGGGTCTGGGGCCAACGTCCTGACTTTC
>-|TRBV10-3|-|TRBJ1-5
CAIRVGTNQPQHF
TGTGCCATCAGGGTGGGGACAAATCAGCCCCAGCATTTT
>once|TRBV6-1|-|TRBJ1-5
CASSVAGQGSNQPQHF
TGTGCCAGCAGTGTTGCAGGGCAGGGCAGCAATCAGCCCCAGCATTTT
>few|TRBV6-5|-|TRBJ1-1
CVAGGVNTEAFF
TGTGTCGCGGGGGGTGTGAACACTGAAGCTTTCTTT
>-|TRBV7-8|-|TRBJ1-4
CASSPEVHNEKLFF
TGTGCCAGCAGCCCAGAGGTGCACAATGAAAAACTGTTTTTT
>few|TRBV5-6|TRBD1|TRBJ1-2
CASSSDRGRRHGYTF
TGTGCCAGCAGCTCTGACAGGGGGCGTCGGCATGGCTACACCTTC
>-|TRBV25-1|TRBD2|TRBJ2-3
CASSDLGGGGTDTQYF
TGTGCCAGCAGTGATCTTGGCGGGGGGGGCACAGATACGCAGTATTTT
>-|TRBV9|TRBD1|TRBJ2-7
CASSDAGGQGEQYF
TGTGCCAGCAGCGACGCAGGGGGCCAGGGCGAGCAGTACTTC
>once|TRBV19|TRBD1|TRBJ1-5
CASSSRDRGRSGPQHF
TGTGCCAGTAGTTCCCGGGACAGGGGTCGATCGGGGCCCCAGCATTTT
>-|TRBV5-1|-|TRBJ2-7
CASSTDLPYEQYF
TGCGCCAGCAGCACGGACTTACCCTACGAGCAGTACTTC
>-|TRBV19|-|TRBJ2-7
CASSIGEAYEQYF
TGTGCCAGTAGTATAGGGGAGGCCTACGAGCAGTACTTC
>-|TRBV10-3|-|TRBJ2-2
CAAASVSGELFF
TGTGCCGCCGCCTCGGTTTCCGGGGAGCTGTTTTTT
>-|TRBV30|TRBD1|TRBJ1-1
CAWSVAFRGLDTEAFF
TGTGCCTGGAGTGTAGCCTTCAGGGGGCTTGACACTGAAGCTTTCTTT
>-|TRBV19|TRBD1|TRBJ1-5
CASESGQGARNQPQHF
TGTGCCAGTGAGTCCGGGCAGGGGGCGCGTAATCAGCCCCAGCATTTT
>once|TRBV5-4|TRBD2|TRBJ2-7
CASSFYGGSYEQYF
TGTGCCAGCAGCTTTTACGGGGGGTCCTACGAGCAGTACTTC
>-|TRBV25-1|-|TRBJ1-2
CASSESGGLYGYTF
TGTGCCAGCAGTGAATCGGGAGGGCTCTATGGCTACACCTTC
>-|TRBV29-1|TRBD1|TRBJ2-1
CSETGGTGASNEQFF
TGCAGCGAAACCGGGGGGACAGGGGCCAGCAATGAGCAGTTCTTC
>-|TRBV9|-|TRBJ2-1
CASSEHDFSYNEQFF
TGTGCCAGCAGCGAGCATGACTTCTCCTACAATGAGCAGTTCTTC
>-|TRBV18|TRBD2|TRBJ2-3
CATSGRGADTQYF
TGTGCCACCTCAGGGAGGGGCGCAGATACGCAGTATTTT
>-|TRBV29-1|-|TRBJ1-1
CSVDGQSDTEAFF
TGCAGCGTGGACGGACAGTCGGACACTGAAGCTTTCTTT
>-|TRBV7-3|-|TRBJ1-1
CASSLTGGTEAFF
TGTGCCAGCAGCTTAACGGGGGGAACTGAAGCTTTCTTT
>-|TRBV5-1|-|TRBJ2-1
CASSLVQKKFF
TGCGCCAGCAGCTTGGTACAAAAGAAGTTCTTC
>once|TRBV19|TRBD1|TRBJ1-1
CASSITRTGNTEAFF
TGTGCCAGTAGTATCACCCGGACAGGGAACACTGAAGCTTTCTTT
>-|TRBV5-1|TRBD1|TRBJ1-1
CASSPPGTGNTEAFF
TGCGCCAGCAGCCCTCCCGGGACAGGGAACACTGAAGCTTTCTTT
>-|TRBV5-1|TRBD1|TRBJ2-7
CASSSYRGNEQYF
TGCGCCAGCAGCTCTTACAGGGGCAACGAGCAGTACTTC
>-|TRBV5-4|-|TRBJ1-1
CASSLEQGSQAFF
TGTGCCAGCAGCTTGGAACAGGGTAGTCAGGCTTTCTTT
>few|TRBV10-3|TRBD2|TRBJ2-7
CAITSGGASHEQYF
TGTGCCATCACTAGCGGGGGGGCCTCTCACGAGCAGTACTTC
>-|TRBV5-1|-|TRBJ2-1
CASSSGGSRGTYNEQFF
TGCGCCAGCAGCTCTGGGGGCTCGAGGGGTACCTACAATGAGCAGTTCTTC
>-|TRBV27|TRBD1|TRBJ1-5
CASRPGQRSNQPQHF
TGTGCCAGCAGGCCGGGACAGCGGAGCAATCAGCCCCAGCATTTT
>-|TRBV7-2|-|TRBJ2-5
CASSSPGRQTQYF
TGTGCCAGCAGCTCCCCAGGAAGGCAGACCCAGTACTTC
>once|TRBV6-1|-|TRBJ2-7
CASGRATYSYEQYF
TGTGCCAGCGGCAGGGCAACCTATTCCTACGAGCAGTACTTC
>-|TRBV11-2|-|TRBJ2-1
CATSGNEQFF
TGTGCCACCTCGGGGAATGAGCAGTTCTTC